This passage covers 20 T cell receptor beta chains from one sample sequenced in a study of memory CD4+ T cells and cytomegalovirus serostatus. Single viable CD3+CD4+CD8-CD45RO+ cells were sorted as the memory CD4+ T cells. Sequencing used immunoSEQ multiplex PCR; TCRdb keeps in-frame clones, though not all of them. The repertoire holds about 44,000 clones, over 65% seen once, with roughly 2% in the top ten. The specimen sequenced was memory CD4+ T cells from blood. All receptors come from an adult in good health and CMV-seronegative.

V usage is TRBV19 and J usage is TRBJ1-1, with unresolved D. In germline, CDR1 is LNHDA, CDR2 SQIVND (reference sequence). The CDR3 covers 15 residues. The V end lost 8 bases, the J end lost 3 bases, and 19 bases lay between the germline ends. This CDR3 is CASSKARTRDTEAFF. The CDR3 region has the DNA TGTGCCAGTTCTAAGGCCCGGACCCGGGACACTGAAGCTTTCTTT.

V usage is TRBV12-5 and J usage is TRBJ1-2, with 8 bases aligning to TRBD1. Unmatched junction bases numbered 10, after V lost 5 bases and J lost 8 bases. Germline CDR1 LGHNT, CDR2 FRNRAP. This CDR3 is 14 amino acids long. The CDR3 DNA sequence: TGTGCTAGTGGTCTCGGACAGGGTTCAAGGGGCTACACCTTC. Residues: CASGLGQGSRGYTF.

The chain recombines TRBV18 with TRBJ2-2, with 8 bases that match TRBD1. Germline V gives CDR1 KGHSH, CDR2 LQKENI. The J segment lost 6 bases and the V segment lost 1 base, leaving 4 bases of the junction unmatched. This CDR3 is built from 15 residues. CDR3 sequence (DNA): TGTGCCAGCTCACCACGGTGGACAGGGTCCGGGGAGCTGTTTTTT. Translated: CASSPRWTGSGELFF.

The CDR3 coding sequence is TGTGCCATCAGTGGGGGGCTAGATTCACCCCTCCACTTT. Encoded protein: CAISGGLDSPLHF. The V call is TRBV10-3, the J call TRBJ1-6; TRBD1 is a possible D gene (6 bases). The CDR3 is 13 amino acids. Germline CDR1 reads ENHRY; CDR2 reads SYGVKD. V lost 4 bases, J lost 8 bases, and 9 bases lay in between.

The chain carries TRBV4-1 and TRBJ2-3; D ambiguous. Trimming cost V 0 bases and J 4 bases, with 5 bases left between them. Germline V gene lookup returns CDR1 MGHRA and CDR2 YSYEKL. This CDR3 comprises 13 residues. The CDR3 DNA is TGCGCCAGCAGCCAAGATCCCCCAGATACGCAGTATTTT. It codes for CASSQDPPDTQYF.

The rearrangement uses TRBV5-1 and TRBJ2-5; D is uncertain. With 5 bases removed from V and 4 bases from J, the gap between germline ends came to 3 bases. CDR3 length equals 10 residues. CDR1 and CDR2 from the germline V gene are SGHRS and YFSETQ. For the CDR3, the DNA is TGCGCCAGCAGTGGAGAGACCCAGTACTTC. Its translation: CASSGETQYF.

The rearrangement uses TRBV6-6 and TRBJ2-1, with 7 bases matching TRBD1. This CDR3 region has 15 residues. The ends lost 5 bases at V and 0 bases at J; junction bases unmatched: 4. Germline V CDR1 and CDR2: MNHNY, SVGAGI (reference sequence). CDR3 protein: CASSGRTGSYNEQFF. The CDR3 DNA reads TGTGCCAGCAGTGGCCGGACAGGCTCCTACAATGAGCAGTTCTTC.

This chain uses TRBV19 with TRBJ2-3, with a possible D match to TRBD2 (5 bases). V lost 0 bases and J lost 2, with 12 bases in between. CDR1 is LNHDA, CDR2 SQIVND, per germline (reference sequence). This CDR3 comprises 16 residues. CDR3 in amino acids: CASSIDRLAATDTQYF. DNA for the CDR3: TGTGCCAGTAGTATAGATAGGCTAGCAGCCACAGATACGCAGTATTTT. Full variable domain (missing parts from reference TRBV19 and TRBJ2-3): DGGITQSPKYLFRKEGQNVTLSCEQNLNHDAMYWYRQDPGQGLRLIYYSQIVNDFQKGDIAEGYSVSREKKESFPLTVTSAQKNPTAFYLCASSIDRLAATDTQYFGPGTRLTVL.

The chain couples TRBV12-5 to TRBJ2-7; 7 positions agree with TRBD2. The CDR3 has 17 residues. J lost 5 bases, V lost 2 bases, and 15 bases had no gene match. In germline, CDR1 is LGHNT, CDR2 FRNRAP. CDR3 loop: CASGLSGIGTSDHEQYF. The CDR3 DNA follows: TGTGCTAGTGGTTTGAGCGGGATTGGGACCTCGGACCACGAGCAGTACTTC.

DNA for the CDR3: TGTGCCAGCAGCTTAGATTTTGGACTCCGGGTCTACGAGCAGTACTTC. It yields the protein CASSLDFGLRVYEQYF. The rearrangement links TRBV11-2 to TRBJ2-7, with D perhaps TRBD2 (5 bases). V dropped 0 bases and J dropped 3 bases, with 15 bases sitting between them. This CDR3 spans 16 amino acids. Germline V gives CDR1 SGHAT, CDR2 FQNNGV.

The chain is built from TRBV5-1 and TRBJ2-7; 9 bases agree with TRBD2. Looked up from germline, CDR1 is SGHRS and CDR2 is YFSETQ. V was pared by 3 bases and J by 3 bases, with 4 bases of the junction left unmatched. This CDR3 has 14 residues. CDR3 nucleotide sequence: TGCGCCAGCAGCTCCGGGACTAGCTACTACGAGCAGTACTTC. Translation: CASSSGTSYYEQYF.

The chain recombines TRBV9 with TRBJ1-6; maybe TRBD1 (5 bases). This CDR3 spans 16 amino acids. V lost 0 bases, J lost 0 bases, and 7 bases lay in between. From germline, CDR1 is SGDLS and CDR2 YYNGEE. This CDR3 reads CASSVDDSSYNSPLHF. CDR3 bases: TGTGCCAGCAGCGTAGATGACAGCTCCTATAATTCACCCCTCCACTTT. Full variable domain (outside the CDR3, taken from reference TRBV9 and TRBJ1-6): DSGVTQTPKHLITATGQRVTLRCSPRSGDLSVYWYQQSLDQGLQFLIQYYNGEERAKGNILERFSAQQFPDLHSELNLSSLELGDSALYFCASSVDDSSYNSPLHFGNGTRLTVT.

The rearrangement uses TRBV6-1 and TRBJ1-2; D unclear. CDR1 and CDR2 (germline): MNHNS, SASEGT. CDR3 length: 13 residues. V was pared by 2 bases and J by 2 bases, with 6 bases between. The CDR3: CASSEYGNYGYTF. The DNA of the CDR3 is TGTGCCAGCAGTGAATATGGGAACTATGGCTACACCTTC.

The V gene is TRBV28, the J gene TRBJ2-3; 11 nucleotides line up with TRBD2. This CDR3 contains 16 residues. The V gene's germline CDR1 is MDHEN and CDR2 SYDVKM. Unmatched junction bases numbered 13, after V lost 5 bases and J lost 9 bases. The CDR3 nucleotides are TGTGCCAGCAGTACCCTAGCGGGGGGCCCCCTTAGGACGCAGTATTTT. It yields the protein CASSTLAGGPLRTQYF.

The chain has TRBV2 and TRBJ2-7; weak D call: TRBD1 (6 bases). Trimming stripped 7 bases from V and 6 bases from J, with 19 bases between. There are 14 residues in the CDR3. CDR1 and CDR2 from the germline V gene are SNHLY and FYNNEI. CDR3 sequence reads: CASTPEGEFLEQYF. The CDR3 nucleotides read TGTGCCAGCACCCCCGAGGGGGAATTCCTCGAGCAGTACTTC.

The sample holds one count of this clone. This sequence joins TRBV5-8 and TRBJ1-5, with 8 bases identical to TRBD1. CDR3 length: 14 residues. The J segment lost 1 base and the V segment lost 3 bases, leaving 0 bases of the junction unmatched. Germline V gene sequence: CDR1 SGHTS, CDR2 YDEGEE. The CDR3 here is CASSWTGSNQPQHF. CDR3 sequence (DNA): TGTGCCAGCAGCTGGACAGGGAGCAATCAGCCCCAGCATTTT.

This CDR3 is CASRTLAGGGDEQFF. DNA of the CDR3: TGCGCCAGCCGAACACTCGCGGGGGGAGGTGATGAGCAGTTCTTC. This sequence joins TRBV5-1 and TRBJ2-1, with TRBD2 identical over 8 bases. The CDR3 has 15 residues. The trim removed 7 bases at V and 8 bases at J, leaving 14 bases unmatched. Germline V CDR1 and CDR2: SGHRS, YFSETQ.

The chain employs TRBV5-1 and TRBJ1-1, with TRBD1 as a possible D gene (5 bases). Germline CDR1 is SGHRS and CDR2 is YFSETQ. The ends were cut back, 0 bases at V and 5 bases at J, with 14 bases in the middle. The CDR3 contains 15 residues. In DNA, the CDR3 is TGCGCCAGCAGCTTGGCCACCCAGACAGAAACTGAAGCTTTCTTT. Translation gives CASSLATQTETEAFF.

CDR3 residues: CASRATGSYEQYF. CDR3 nucleotide sequence: TGTGCCAGCAGAGCGACAGGTTCCTACGAGCAGTACTTC. The chain carries TRBV27 and TRBJ2-7; TRBD1 is a possible D gene (6 bases). Trimming cost V 6 bases and J 1 base, with 10 bases left between them. Germline values: CDR1 MNHEY, CDR2 SMNVEV (reference sequence). This CDR3 is 13 amino acids long.

This clone has only a few counts. The chain couples TRBV28 to TRBJ2-7; D possibly corresponds to TRBD1 (5 bases). Germline V gene data show CDR1 as MDHEN and CDR2 as SYDVKM. Trimming left V 5 bases short and J 5 bases short, with 22 bases between. The CDR3 has 16 amino acids. The CDR3 nucleotides read TGTGCCAGCAGTCCCTTCGGACCGTGGGGCACTGACGAGCAGTACTTC. Protein product: CASSPFGPWGTDEQYF. The full variable domain, its missing parts supplied by reference TRBV28 and TRBJ2-7, is DVKVTQSSRYLVKRTGEKVFLECVQDMDHENMFWYRQDPGLGLRLIYFSYDVKMKEKGDIPEGYSVSREKKERFSLILESASTNQTSMYLCASSPFGPWGTDEQYFGPGTRLTVT.